Each of the 9 T cell receptor beta chains below was sequenced from the same sample in a study of T cell changes during pregnancy in multiple sclerosis. The table came from immunoSEQ multiplex PCR; TCRdb's copy has only in-frame clones and leaves some out. Of some 26,000 clones detected, around 90% appear once; the ten largest clones hold approximately 0.6%. Material: CD4+ T cells from peripheral blood mononuclear cells, obtained in the first trimester of pregnancy. These receptors originate from a female donor in good health, enrolled as a control in a pregnancy study.

The rearrangement joins TRBV28 to TRBJ2-7; 7 bases line up with TRBD1. Germline V gene data show CDR1 as MDHEN and CDR2 as SYDVKM. The CDR3 spans 15 residues. The ends lost 4 bases at V and 5 bases at J; junction bases unmatched: 11. As DNA, the CDR3 is TGTGCCAGCAGTTCCGAAGGACAGGCGAGGGACGAGCAGTACTTC. As protein: CASSSEGQARDEQYF. The full variable domain, in which reference TRBV28 and TRBJ2-7 provide the parts outside the CDR3, is DVKVTQSSRYLVKRTGEKVFLECVQDMDHENMFWYRQDPGLGLRLIYFSYDVKMKEKGDIPEGYSVSREKKERFSLILESASTNQTSMYLCASSSEGQARDEQYFGPGTRLTVT.

This chain connects TRBV7-3 to TRBJ2-7; D gene ambiguous. The CDR3 has 14 residues. V was trimmed by 6 bases and J by 3 bases, leaving 15 bases between them. Germline lookup yields CDR1 SGHTA and CDR2 FQGTGA. The CDR3 DNA sequence: TGTGCCAGCAGGGTGGTTCTAATATACTACGAGCAGTACTTC. Protein product: CASRVVLIYYEQYF.

The chain couples TRBV1 to TRBJ2-2; the table's D call TRBD2 went unverified against the DNA. TRBV1 represents a pseudogene. The CDR3 sequence is 17 residues long. The CDR3 region is CTSSQRTRPRWTGELFF. In DNA form, the CDR3 reads TGCACCAGCAGCCAGAGGACTAGGCCCCGCTGGACCGGGGAGCTGTTTTTT.

CDR3 in amino acids: CASSPGLAGGYEQYF. The CDR3 DNA reads as TGTGCCAGCAGCCCGGGACTAGCGGGAGGTTACGAGCAGTACTTC. The chain uses TRBV28 and TRBJ2-7, with 15 positions matching TRBD2. V shed 6 bases, J shed 4 bases, and the junction held 4 bases outside the gene matches. The germline V gene has CDR1 MDHEN and CDR2 SYDVKM. This CDR3 has 15 residues.

V is TRBV5-1 and J is TRBJ2-1, with 12 bases lining up with TRBD2. The CDR3 runs 16 residues. Losses at the gene ends were 4 bases for V and 6 bases for J; bases not matched to a gene: 8. CDR1 and CDR2 from the germline V gene are SGHRS and YFSETQ. The CDR3, as DNA: TGCGCCAGCAGCCCTAGCGGGGGGGCCTTCGGCAATGAGCAGTTCTTC. This gives the protein CASSPSGGAFGNEQFF.

The rearrangement uses TRBV14 and TRBJ2-5, with 11 bases lining up with TRBD2. CDR3 size: 16 residues. V lost 4 bases and J lost 2; bases outside the gene matches: 6. Germline V gene sequence: CDR1 SGHDN, CDR2 FVKESK. CDR3 loop: CASSPPTSGEQETQYF. CDR3 bases: TGTGCCAGCAGCCCCCCGACTAGCGGGGAACAAGAGACCCAGTACTTC.

The chain is built from TRBV5-1 and TRBJ1-4, with 10 bases matching TRBD1. CDR1 and CDR2 (germline): SGHRS, YFSETQ. J lost 4 bases, V lost 4 bases, and 13 bases had no gene match. The CDR3 has 18 residues. DNA for the CDR3: TGCGCCAGCAGCGCTCACCTGGGACAGGGGCTTGATAATGAAAAACTGTTTTTT. Protein product: CASSAHLGQGLDNEKLFF.

The chain combines TRBV30 with TRBJ2-7; TRBD2 aligns across 10 bases. Looked up from germline, CDR1 is GTSNPN and CDR2 is SVGIG (reference sequence). With 2 bases clipped from V and 6 bases from J, the junction kept 10 bases outside the gene matches. This CDR3 spans 15 amino acids. CDR3 nucleotides: TGTGCCTGGAGTAGGAAGGGTCTAGCGGGAGTCGAGCAGTACTTC. Translating it yields CAWSRKGLAGVEQYF. Together with reference TRBV30 and TRBJ2-7, the CDR3 gives the full variable domain: SQTIHQWPATLVQPVGSPLSLECTVEGTSNPNLYWYRQAAGRGLQLLFYSVGIGQISSEVPQNLSASRPQDRQFILSSKKLLLSDSGFYLCAWSRKGLAGVEQYFGPGTRLTVT.

This clone occurred a few times. This chain uses TRBV19 with TRBJ2-7; 8 bases match TRBD1. The germline CDR1 and CDR2 sequences are LNHDA and SQIVND (reference sequence). Trimming took 4 bases from V and 5 from J; bases not matched to a gene: 4. The length of the CDR3 is 13 residues. CDR3: CASSRQGFHEQYF. The CDR3 nucleotides are TGTGCCAGTAGTAGACAGGGGTTCCACGAGCAGTACTTC.